The TCR beta chain under discussion was sequenced for a study of metastatic and nonmetastatic thyroid tumors. Study context: From malignant and benign thyroid patients, repertoires in blood and in tumor or nodule tissue were compared.

Thyroid surgery took place with no prior treatment in any patient. TCRdb recomputed clones from the PCR reads via MiXCR. The data hold 30,000 to 35,000 clones, with 25% to 30% observed a single time. Per the germline V gene, CDR1 is SGHRS and CDR2 is YFSETQ. The CDR3 consists of 12 residues. V gave up 3 bases and J gave up 1 base, with 4 bases separating them. Study results and limitations: In both blood and tumor samples, TCR beta diversity was reported significantly higher for malignant than benign nodules.

On this clone: The target antigen is unknown.

Sequenced input: blood. The clonotype was recovered from a female donor with papillary thyroid cancer or a benign thyroid nodule (not recorded which). Some clones in this sample may be carry-over from other donors' samples. This chain connects TRBV5-1 to TRBJ2-5; the D is unclear. In DNA, the CDR3 is TGCGCCAGCAGCTCAAGCCAAGAGACCCAGTACTTC. Its protein product is CASSSSQETQYF.